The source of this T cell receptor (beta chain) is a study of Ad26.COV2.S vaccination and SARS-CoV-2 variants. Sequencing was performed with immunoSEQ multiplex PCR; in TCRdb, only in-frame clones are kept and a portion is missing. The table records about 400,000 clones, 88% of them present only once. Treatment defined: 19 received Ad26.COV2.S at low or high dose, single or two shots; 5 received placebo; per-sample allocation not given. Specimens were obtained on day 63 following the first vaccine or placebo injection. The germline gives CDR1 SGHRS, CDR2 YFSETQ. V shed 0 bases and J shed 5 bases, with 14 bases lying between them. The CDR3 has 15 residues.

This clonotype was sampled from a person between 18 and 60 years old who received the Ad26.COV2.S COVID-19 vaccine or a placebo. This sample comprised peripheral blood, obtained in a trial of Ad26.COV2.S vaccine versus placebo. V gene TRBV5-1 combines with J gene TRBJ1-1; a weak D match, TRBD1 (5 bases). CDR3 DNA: TGCGCCAGCAGCTTGGCCACAGGAAGGGGAACTGAAGCTTTCTTT. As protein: CASSLATGRGTEAFF.